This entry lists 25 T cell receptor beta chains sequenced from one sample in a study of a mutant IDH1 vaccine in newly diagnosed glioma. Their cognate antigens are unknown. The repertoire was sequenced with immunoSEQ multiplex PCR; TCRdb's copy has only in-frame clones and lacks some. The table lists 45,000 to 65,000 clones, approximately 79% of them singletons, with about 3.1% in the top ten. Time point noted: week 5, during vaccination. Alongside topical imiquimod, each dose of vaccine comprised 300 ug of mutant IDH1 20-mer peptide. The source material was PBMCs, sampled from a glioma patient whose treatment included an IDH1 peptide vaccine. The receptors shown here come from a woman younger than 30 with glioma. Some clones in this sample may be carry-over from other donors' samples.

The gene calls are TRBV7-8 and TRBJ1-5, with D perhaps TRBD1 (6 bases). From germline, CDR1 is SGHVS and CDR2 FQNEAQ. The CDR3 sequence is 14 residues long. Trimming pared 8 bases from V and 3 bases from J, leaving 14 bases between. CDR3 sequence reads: CASGKTGNNQPQHF. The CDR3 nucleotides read TGTGCCAGCGGGAAAACAGGGAACAATCAGCCCCAGCATTTT.

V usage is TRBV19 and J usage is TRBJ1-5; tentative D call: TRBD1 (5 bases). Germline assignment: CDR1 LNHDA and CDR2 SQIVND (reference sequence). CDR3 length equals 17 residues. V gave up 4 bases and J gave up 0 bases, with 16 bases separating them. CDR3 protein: CASSRTSTGYSNQPQHF. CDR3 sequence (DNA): TGTGCCAGTAGTAGGACTAGTACAGGTTATAGCAATCAGCCCCAGCATTTT.

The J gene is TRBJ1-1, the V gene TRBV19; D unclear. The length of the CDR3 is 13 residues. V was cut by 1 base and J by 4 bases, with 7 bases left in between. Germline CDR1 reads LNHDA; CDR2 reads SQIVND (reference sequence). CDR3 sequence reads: CASSIARFTEAFF. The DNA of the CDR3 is TGTGCCAGTAGTATAGCGCGGTTCACTGAAGCTTTCTTT.

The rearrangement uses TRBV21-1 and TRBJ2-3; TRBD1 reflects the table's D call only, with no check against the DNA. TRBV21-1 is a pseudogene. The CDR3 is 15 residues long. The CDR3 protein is CASSKEDQGPDTQYF. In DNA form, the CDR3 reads TGTGCCAGCAGCAAAGAGGATCAGGGGCCAGATACGCAGTATTTT.

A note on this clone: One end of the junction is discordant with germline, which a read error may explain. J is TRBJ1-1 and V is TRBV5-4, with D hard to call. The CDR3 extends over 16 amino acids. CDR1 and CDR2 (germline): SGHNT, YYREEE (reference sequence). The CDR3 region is CASSQEVTALNTEAFF. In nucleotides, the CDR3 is TGCGCCAGCAGCCAAGAGGTTACAGCTTTGAACACTGAAGCTTTCTTT.

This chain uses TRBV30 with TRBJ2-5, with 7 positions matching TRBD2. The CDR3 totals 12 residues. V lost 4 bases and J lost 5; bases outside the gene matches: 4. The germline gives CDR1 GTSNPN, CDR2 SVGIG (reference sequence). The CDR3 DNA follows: TGTGCCTGGACGGGGGGATTTGAGACCCAGTACTTC. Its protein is CAWTGGFETQYF.

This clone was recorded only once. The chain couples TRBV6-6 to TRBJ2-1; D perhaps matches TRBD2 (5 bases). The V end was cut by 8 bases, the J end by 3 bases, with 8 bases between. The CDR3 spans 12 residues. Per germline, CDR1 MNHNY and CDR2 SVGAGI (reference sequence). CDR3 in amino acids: CASGSLYNEQFF. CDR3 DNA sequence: TGTGCCAGCGGGAGCCTCTACAATGAGCAGTTCTTC.

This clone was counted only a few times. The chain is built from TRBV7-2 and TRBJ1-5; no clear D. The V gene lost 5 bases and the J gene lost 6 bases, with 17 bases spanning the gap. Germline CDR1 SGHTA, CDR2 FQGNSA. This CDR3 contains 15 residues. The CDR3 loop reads CASSPDRGNTQPQHF. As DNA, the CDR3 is TGTGCCAGCAGCCCCGACCGAGGGAATACTCAGCCCCAGCATTTT.

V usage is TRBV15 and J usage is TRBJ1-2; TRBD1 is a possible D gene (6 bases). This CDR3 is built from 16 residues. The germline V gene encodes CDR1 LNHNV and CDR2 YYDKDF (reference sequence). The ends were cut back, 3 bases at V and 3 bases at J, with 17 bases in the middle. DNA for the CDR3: TGTGCCACCAGCAGTCCCTTACAGGGAGGCTACTATGGCTACACCTTC. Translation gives CATSSPLQGGYYGYTF.

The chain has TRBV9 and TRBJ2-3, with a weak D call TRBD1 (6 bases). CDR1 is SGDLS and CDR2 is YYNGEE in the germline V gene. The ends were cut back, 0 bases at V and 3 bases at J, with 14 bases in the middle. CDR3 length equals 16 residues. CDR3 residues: CASSVGGRGKTDTQYF. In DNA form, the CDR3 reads TGTGCCAGCAGCGTAGGCGGCAGGGGAAAGACAGATACGCAGTATTTT. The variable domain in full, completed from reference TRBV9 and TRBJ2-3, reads DSGVTQTPKHLITATGQRVTLRCSPRSGDLSVYWYQQSLDQGLQFLIQYYNGEERAKGNILERFSAQQFPDLHSELNLSSLELGDSALYFCASSVGGRGKTDTQYFGPGTRLTVL.

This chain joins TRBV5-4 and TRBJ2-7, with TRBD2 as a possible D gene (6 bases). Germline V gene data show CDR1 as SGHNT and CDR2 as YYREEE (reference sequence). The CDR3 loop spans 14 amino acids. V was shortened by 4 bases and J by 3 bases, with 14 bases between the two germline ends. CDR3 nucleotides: TGTGCCAGCAGCCGCAGAGCGGGCCTCTACGAGCAGTACTTC. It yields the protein CASSRRAGLYEQYF.

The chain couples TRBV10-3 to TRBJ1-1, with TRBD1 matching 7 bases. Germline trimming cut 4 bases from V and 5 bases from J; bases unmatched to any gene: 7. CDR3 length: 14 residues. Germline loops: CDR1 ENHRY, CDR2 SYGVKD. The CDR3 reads CAISAAGGGTEAFF. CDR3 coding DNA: TGTGCCATCAGTGCGGCAGGGGGAGGTACTGAAGCTTTCTTT.

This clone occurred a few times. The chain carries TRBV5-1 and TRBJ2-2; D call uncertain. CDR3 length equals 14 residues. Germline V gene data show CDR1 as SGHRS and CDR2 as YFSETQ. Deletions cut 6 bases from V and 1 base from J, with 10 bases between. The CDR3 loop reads CASTSPWNTGELFF. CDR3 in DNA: TGCGCCAGCACCTCCCCCTGGAACACCGGGGAGCTGTTTTTT.

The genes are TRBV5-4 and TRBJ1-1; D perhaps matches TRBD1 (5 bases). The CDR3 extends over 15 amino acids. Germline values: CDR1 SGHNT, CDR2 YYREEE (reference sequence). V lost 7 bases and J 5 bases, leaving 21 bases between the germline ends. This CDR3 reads CASFEGQGLGTEAFF. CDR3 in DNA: TGTGCCAGCTTTGAAGGCCAGGGCTTAGGGACTGAAGCTTTCTTT.

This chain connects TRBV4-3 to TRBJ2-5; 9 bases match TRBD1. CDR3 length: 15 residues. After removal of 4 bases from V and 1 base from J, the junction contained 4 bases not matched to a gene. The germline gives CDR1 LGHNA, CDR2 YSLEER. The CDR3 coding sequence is TGCGCCAGCAGCCGTTACAGGGGGCCCCAAGAGACCCAGTACTTC. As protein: CASSRYRGPQETQYF.

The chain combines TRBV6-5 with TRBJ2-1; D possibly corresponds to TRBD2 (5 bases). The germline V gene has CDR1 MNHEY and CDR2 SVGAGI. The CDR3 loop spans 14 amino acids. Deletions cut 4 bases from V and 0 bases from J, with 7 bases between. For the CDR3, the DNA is TGTGCCAGCAGTTTGGGGAGCTCCTACAATGAGCAGTTCTTC. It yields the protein CASSLGSSYNEQFF.

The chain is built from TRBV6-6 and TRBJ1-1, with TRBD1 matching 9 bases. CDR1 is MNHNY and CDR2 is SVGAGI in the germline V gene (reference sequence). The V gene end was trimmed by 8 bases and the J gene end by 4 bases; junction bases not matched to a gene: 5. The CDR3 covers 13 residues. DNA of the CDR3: TGTGCCAGCGTAGGGACAGGGAGCACTGAAGCTTTCTTT. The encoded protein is CASVGTGSTEAFF.

CDR3 sequence (DNA): TGCAGCTCGTTCCAGGGACAGGGGATATTAGAAGCTTTCTTT. Its translation: CSSFQGQGILEAFF. The gene calls are TRBV29-1 and TRBJ1-1; 10 bases match TRBD1. Trimming at V came to 8 bases and at J to 8 bases, leaving 14 bases not matched to a gene. Germline V gene sequence: CDR1 SQVTM, CDR2 ANQGSEA. The CDR3 totals 14 residues.

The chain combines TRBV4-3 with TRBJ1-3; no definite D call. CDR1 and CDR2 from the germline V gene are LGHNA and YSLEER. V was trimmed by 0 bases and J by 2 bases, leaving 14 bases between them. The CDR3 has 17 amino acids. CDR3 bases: TGCGCCAGCAGCCAAGATTCTGGGCAGTCCCCTGGAAACACCATATATTTT. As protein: CASSQDSGQSPGNTIYF.

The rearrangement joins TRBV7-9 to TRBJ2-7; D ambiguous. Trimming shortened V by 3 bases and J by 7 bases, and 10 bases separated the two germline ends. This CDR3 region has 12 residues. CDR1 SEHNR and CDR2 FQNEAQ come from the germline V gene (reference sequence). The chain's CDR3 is CASSFRGKEQYF. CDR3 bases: TGTGCCAGCAGCTTTAGAGGCAAAGAGCAGTACTTC.

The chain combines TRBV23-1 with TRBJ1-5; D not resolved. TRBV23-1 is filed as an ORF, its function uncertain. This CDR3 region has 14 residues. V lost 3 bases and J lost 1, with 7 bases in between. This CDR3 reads CASSHWRSNQPQHF. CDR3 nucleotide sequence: TGCGCCAGCAGTCATTGGAGGAGCAATCAGCCCCAGCATTTT.

The CDR3 spells CASSGGTSTSGNTIYF. The CDR3 DNA follows: TGTGCCAGCAGTGGTGGGACGTCGACCTCTGGAAACACCATATATTTT. The V gene is TRBV6-4, the J gene TRBJ1-3; D may be TRBD1 (5 bases). V gave up 4 bases and J gave up 0 bases, with 13 bases separating them. This CDR3 comprises 16 residues. CDR1 and CDR2 (germline): MRHNA, SNTAGT.

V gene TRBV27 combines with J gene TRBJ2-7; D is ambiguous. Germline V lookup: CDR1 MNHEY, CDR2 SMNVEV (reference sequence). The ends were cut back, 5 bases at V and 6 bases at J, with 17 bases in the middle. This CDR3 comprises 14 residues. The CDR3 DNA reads TGTGCCAGCAGTCCAATACTGGGCGGCGGCGAGCAGTACTTC. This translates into CASSPILGGGEQYF.

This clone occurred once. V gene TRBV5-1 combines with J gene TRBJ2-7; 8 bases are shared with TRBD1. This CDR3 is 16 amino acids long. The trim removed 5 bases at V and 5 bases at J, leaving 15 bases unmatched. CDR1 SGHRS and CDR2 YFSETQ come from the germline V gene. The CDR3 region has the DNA TGCGCCAGCAGGGCAGGGGGCTTGCCGGGGGCCGACGAGCAGTACTTC. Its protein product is CASRAGGLPGADEQYF.

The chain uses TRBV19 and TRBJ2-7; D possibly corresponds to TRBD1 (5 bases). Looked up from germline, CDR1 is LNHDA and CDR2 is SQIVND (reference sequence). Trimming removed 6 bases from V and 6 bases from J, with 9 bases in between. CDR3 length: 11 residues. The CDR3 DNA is TGTGCCAGTAGGCAGGGCATCGAGCAGTACTTC. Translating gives CASRQGIEQYF.